The clone carrying this T cell receptor (beta chain) was counted at least ten times. The data derive from a study of T cells after yellow fever vaccination. TCRdb redid the calling of the 5' RACE reads with MiXCR, one entry per CDR3 protein. The profile shows about 110,000 distinct CDR3 sequences, 8.4% of them singletons. This TCR was sampled from a man aged 30-40 years who received the YFV17D yellow fever vaccine. The specimen comprised CD8+ T cells sorted from PBMCs, sampled 45 days after the yellow fever booster vaccination.

The CDR3 bases are TGTGCCACCAGCAGGGGCTTCGGTACAGATAAAGGTGGCTACACCTTC. This codes for CATSRGFGTDKGGYTF. The genes are TRBV15 and TRBJ1-2, with no clear D. This CDR3 has 16 amino acids. The V gene lost 3 bases and the J gene lost 7 bases, with 21 bases spanning the gap. Per the germline V gene, CDR1 is LNHNV and CDR2 is YYDKDF (reference sequence).